The next 11 T cell receptor beta chains were all read from a single sample in a study of blood T cell repertoires in COVID-19. Generated by immunoSEQ multiplex PCR, the TCRdb table keeps only in-frame clones and is missing some. The table shows about 43,000 clones, with 75% to 90% occurring only once. Material: peripheral blood. The source is a woman older than 75 with active COVID-19.

This clone is a singleton in its sample. The chain couples TRBV10-2 to TRBJ1-4; TRBD1 matches at 7 bases. V lost 9 bases, J lost 0 bases, and 4 bases stayed unmatched. The CDR3 extends over 14 amino acids. Germline assignment: CDR1 WSHSY and CDR2 SAAADI. CDR3 in amino acids: CASKGTATNEKLFF. In DNA, the CDR3 is TGCGCCAGTAAGGGGACAGCAACTAATGAAAAACTGTTTTTT.

This clone appeared a few times. The genes are TRBV3-1 (or the pseudogene TRBV3-2) and TRBJ1-1; D possibly corresponds to TRBD1 (5 bases). The CDR3 has 15 amino acids. Germline V lookup: CDR1 LGHDT, CDR2 YNNKEL (reference sequence). V lost 4 bases and J 1 base, leaving 13 bases between the germline ends. CDR3 DNA sequence: TGTGCCAGCAGCCCAGGACACCGAGGGAACACTGAAGCTTTCTTT. Translating it yields CASSPGHRGNTEAFF.

The chain employs TRBV9 and TRBJ1-6; 7 nucleotides align to TRBD1. The length of the CDR3 is 16 residues. J lost 13 bases, V lost 4 bases, and 17 bases had no gene match. Germline CDR1 is SGDLS and CDR2 is YYNGEE. CDR3 nucleotides: TGTGCCAGCAGCCCCCAGGGGGGCGGCCAGACTAGGCCCCTCCACTTT. This encodes CASSPQGGGQTRPLHF.

The chain carries TRBV15 and TRBJ1-5; the match to TRBD1 covers 8 bases. There are 14 residues in the CDR3. CDR1 LNHNV and CDR2 YYDKDF come from the germline V gene (reference sequence). With V trimmed by 5 bases and J by 6 bases, 6 bases remained unmatched. The CDR3 nucleotides read TGTGCCACCAGCCTTGACAGGGGAGGTCAGCCCCAGCATTTT. Its translation: CATSLDRGGQPQHF.

The chain combines TRBV7-9 with TRBJ2-3; possibly TRBD1 for D (6 bases). The CDR3 loop spans 16 amino acids. V was clipped by 1 base and J by 0 bases, with 11 bases between them. Germline CDR1 is SEHNR and CDR2 is FQNEAQ (reference sequence). This chain's CDR3 is CASSLGGRGSTDTQYF. The DNA for the CDR3 is TGTGCCAGCAGCTTAGGGGGCAGGGGAAGCACAGATACGCAGTATTTT.

This rearrangement joins TRBV4-3 to TRBJ1-4; D remains ambiguous. This CDR3 has 14 residues. V was cut by 4 bases and J by 8 bases, with 14 bases left in between. CDR1 is LGHNA and CDR2 is YSLEER in the germline V gene. This CDR3 reads CASSPAPGGEKLFF. CDR3 coding DNA: TGCGCCAGCAGCCCGGCTCCCGGCGGAGAAAAACTGTTTTTT.

CDR3 nucleotide sequence: TGTGCCAGCGGGGCAGGGGGACTAGGAGAGACCCAGTACTTC. It translates to CASGAGGLGETQYF. The chain uses TRBV2 and TRBJ2-5; perhaps TRBD2 as D (8 bases). CDR3 length: 14 residues. The germline V gene encodes CDR1 SNHLY and CDR2 FYNNEI. V lost 8 bases and J 4 bases, leaving 17 bases between the germline ends.

This clone was observed a handful of times. This sequence joins TRBV2 and TRBJ1-5; 7 bases match TRBD1. This CDR3 region has 15 residues. Looked up from germline, CDR1 is SNHLY and CDR2 is FYNNEI. V lost 6 bases and J lost 3; bases outside the gene matches: 8. CDR3 protein: CASSAWTGPNQPQHF. In nucleotides, the CDR3 is TGTGCCAGCAGCGCCTGGACAGGTCCCAATCAGCCCCAGCATTTT.

The rearrangement joins TRBV6-4 to TRBJ2-5; TRBD2 matches at 10 bases. CDR3 length: 14 residues. The germline V gene has CDR1 MRHNA and CDR2 SNTAGT. V trimming: 4 bases; J trimming: 5 bases; junction bases outside the gene matches: 4. CDR3 bases: TGTGCCAGCAGTGTACTAGCGGGGTCGGAGACCCAGTACTTC. Translating gives CASSVLAGSETQYF.

CDR3 protein: CASSLTSGYQETQYF. The DNA of the CDR3 is TGTGCCAGCAGTTTAACTAGCGGATACCAAGAGACCCAGTACTTC. The chain uses TRBV27 and TRBJ2-5; 8 bases fit TRBD2. Unmatched junction bases numbered 2, after V lost 2 bases and J lost 0 bases. Per germline, CDR1 MNHEY and CDR2 SMNVEV (reference sequence). This CDR3 spans 15 amino acids.

This clone has only a few counts. The V call is TRBV4-2, the J call TRBJ1-1; TRBD1 might be the D (5 bases). Germline V gene sequence: CDR1 LGHNA, CDR2 YNFKEQ. Trimming pared 4 bases from V and 3 bases from J, leaving 12 bases between. The CDR3 has 14 amino acids. CDR3 bases: TGTGCCAGCAGCCCCCGGGGGGAGGACACTGAAGCTTTCTTT. It codes for CASSPRGEDTEAFF.